The entry that follows covers one T cell receptor (beta chain) sequence. The CDR3 spans 15 residues. Germline CDR1 and CDR2: LNHDA and SQIVND (reference sequence). Trimming stripped 9 bases from V and 2 bases from J, with 18 bases between. This sample is drawn from a study of blood T cell repertoires in COVID-19. Study information: Acute-phase and convalescent COVID-19 samples originated in the United States, Italy and Spain. In each case, the material was cDNA or gDNA derived from T cells, B-cell-depleted T cells, or PBMCs.

TCRdb's copy holds only in-frame clones and misses some; the assay was immunoSEQ multiplex PCR. The repertoire includes roughly 200,000 clones, approximately 85% of them detected once, and 6.5% to 9% sits in the top ten. Sample: peripheral blood. The chain joins TRBV19 to TRBJ2-3, with a possible D match to TRBD2 (6 bases). The sequence was obtained from a woman between 55 and 75 years old with acute or convalescent COVID-19. The CDR3 coding sequence is TGTGCCAGCGCTTGGGCGGGAAAGTACACAGATACGCAGTATTTT. Its protein product is CASAWAGKYTDTQYF. Together with reference TRBV19 and TRBJ2-3, the CDR3 gives the full variable domain: DGGITQSPKYLFRKEGQNVTLSCEQNLNHDAMYWYRQDPGQGLRLIYYSQIVNDFQKGDIAEGYSVSREKKESFPLTVTSAQKNPTAFYLCASAWAGKYTDTQYFGPGTRLTVL.